The T cell receptor (beta chain) under discussion was sequenced for a study of Graves' ophthalmopathy and Graves' hyperthyroidism. The TCR beta CDR3 regions underwent amplification from RNA transcripts. RT-PCR was first run with HTBI primers, then multiplex PCR in a second round. Using its own MiXCR run on the multiplex PCR reads, TCRdb lists one record per CDR3 protein. The data show over a million distinct CDR3 sequences, with less than 45% seen just once and approximately 12% held by the top ten. CDR3 size: 13 residues. The V gene lost 6 bases and the J gene lost 0 bases, with 11 bases spanning the gap. Germline-derived CDR1 and CDR2 are SQVTM and ANQGSEA.

Specimen: peripheral blood or thyroid tissue (not recorded which). The receptor was isolated from an adult man with Graves' hyperthyroidism. This chain joins TRBV29-1 and TRBJ1-2, with no clear D. For the CDR3, the DNA is TGCAGCGTCCGAAAACCCGCTAACTATGGCTACACCTTC. Translated, it gives CSVRKPANYGYTF.